This TCR beta chain derives from a study of regulatory T cells in long-lasting Graves disease. Overall study context: Graves' cases, newly diagnosed, had used antithyroid drugs under 3 months. General study points: Accuracy may have been reduced by the small sample size.

Documented time point: newly diagnosed GD, antithyroid drugs for less than 3 months. Generation of the TCR library employed RNA extracted from PBMCs. The V end was cut by 3 bases, the J end by 3 bases, with 14 bases between. This CDR3 comprises 15 residues. Germline CDR1 and CDR2: SGDLS and YYNGEE. With regard to this clonotype: Its specificity is not known.

According to the study, TCR beta libraries were built with iRepertoire HTBI primers and CDR3-region Arm-PCR. TCRdb reprocessed the multiplex PCR reads with MiXCR, giving one entry per CDR3 protein. Of about 450,000 distinct CDR3 sequences listed, around 15% are singletons. The same data also went into a second study, on T cells in Graves' hyperthyroidism and ophthalmopathy. That paper notes: By a 13 V-J model, ophthalmopathy was set apart from stable hyperthyroidism.

The material was peripheral blood mononuclear cells (PBMCs), obtained at new diagnosis, from a patient treated with antithyroid drugs. The sequence was obtained from a woman aged 45-60 years with Graves disease. The chain links TRBV9 to TRBJ2-3, with a weak D call TRBD2 (5 bases). The CDR3 sequence is CASSALGIVTDTQYF. In nucleotides, the CDR3 is TGTGCCAGCAGCGCTCTCGGGATAGTAACAGATACGCAGTATTTT.